This TCR beta chain was sequenced during a study of blood T cells in healthy people across ages. Study results and caveats: It was the long-lived donors that had more naive CD4+ cells and higher diversity than aged donors.

Through a sample-barcoded 5' primer and a J-beta primer mix, a second PCR was run for roughly 6 to 11 cycles. TCRdb reprocessed the 5' RACE reads with MiXCR, giving one entry per CDR3 protein. The data contain 750,000 to 850,000 distinct CDR3 sequences, approximately 25% of them singletons. Germline-derived CDR1 and CDR2 are DFQATT and SNEGSKA (reference sequence). The CDR3 extends over 13 amino acids. On this clonotype itself: What it recognizes is unknown.

Researchers collected approximately 9.5 milliliters of peripheral blood from every single donor. Separately, the same data were catalogued under a study of T cells of mothers and their children. That source adds: In this cohort, donors were three healthy Caucasian mothers plus their six children. Sample barcodes and 2-4 random nucleotides came from the second PCR's M1S primer.

Source material: blood. The chain is built from TRBV20-1 and TRBJ2-5, with D hard to call. The J call is uncertain, as TRBJ2-7 better fits the DNA end. The TCR was taken from a boy between 10 and 17 years old in good health. The CDR3 DNA follows: TGCAGTGCCTTCGATCCGGGCCTGAACGAGCAGTACTTC. Translation gives CSAFDPGLNEQYF.